This TCR beta chain was profiled in a study of blood T cell repertoires in COVID-19. Produced via immunoSEQ multiplex PCR; TCRdb's table is partial and in-frame only. The table lists just over 95,000 clones, 80% to 90% of them singletons. Germline V gene lookup returns CDR1 SGHTA and CDR2 FQGNSA. Germline trimming cut 3 bases from V and 6 bases from J; bases unmatched to any gene: 1. The CDR3 is 12 residues long. Sequencing was done on a sample of peripheral blood. The receptor comes from a human donor in a cohort sampled during active COVID-19. The J gene is TRBJ1-2, the V gene TRBV7-2; 7 positions agree with TRBD1. The CDR3 bases are TGTGCCAGCAGCTTGGACAGGCATGGCTACACCTTC. Amino acid sequence: CASSLDRHGYTF.